This is a list of T cell receptor beta chains from one sample in a study of T cell responses to AZD1222 COVID-19 vaccine. Method: immunoSEQ multiplex PCR; TCRdb's copy keeps in-frame clones and lacks some. This sample carries 100,000 to 150,000 clones, approximately 90% of them seen once, and the ten largest clones take around 7%. The input for sequencing was peripheral blood, taken on day 0 of AZD1222 vaccination. The origin of the receptors is an adult in good health. The CDR3 runs from the conserved cysteine through the conserved F or W. A D gene is named only where the DNA matches it firmly.

- | TRBJ1-1 | TRBV9 | CASSVGYTEAFF
- | TRBJ2-1 | TRBV6-5 | CASSYSGTEQFF
TRBD1 | TRBJ1-6 | TRBV4-3 | CASSQLQGARNSPLHF
- | TRBJ2-7 | TRBV5-1 | CASSLEQSSYEQYF
TRBD1 | TRBJ1-1 | TRBV12-5 | CASGSGQARNTEAFF
- | TRBJ1-1 | TRBV7-9 | CASSKGLQNTEAFF
TRBD1 | TRBJ2-3 | TRBV15 | CATSRDSDRGRYF
- | TRBJ2-7 | TRBV28 | CASSLIGQGTYEQYF
- | TRBJ1-1 | TRBV5-1 | CASSLYGTRVAFF
TRBD1 | TRBJ1-2 | TRBV28 | CASDRGLNYGYTF
- | TRBJ2-6 | TRBV29-1 | CSVTGTSGANVLTF
TRBD2 | TRBJ2-1 | TRBV6-4 | CASSGLAGVGYNEQFF
- | TRBJ1-4 | TRBV4-1 | CASSKAQASSGLFF
TRBD1 | TRBJ2-7 | TRBV6-5 | CASSYSISRGLYEQYF
- | TRBJ1-1 | TRBV5-1 | CASSLATLNTEAFF
TRBD1 | TRBJ1-4 | TRBV18 | CASSAGGSLNEKLFF
- | TRBJ1-1 | TRBV24-1 | CATRITGNTEAFF
- | TRBJ1-2 | TRBV5-1 | CASSLATDIYGYTF
TRBD1 | TRBJ1-2 | TRBV28 | CASSAGQGYGYTF
- | TRBJ1-1 | TRBV28 | CASRRPGRATEAFF
TRBD1 | TRBJ2-7 | TRBV28 | CASSGQGGSYEQYF
- | TRBJ2-3 | TRBV27 | CASSLGPGAGNADTQYF
TRBD1 | TRBJ1-1 | TRBV12-5 | CASGGTENTEAFF
TRBD1 | TRBJ2-5 | TRBV28 | CASRTGQATDPASQETQYF
- | TRBJ1-4 | TRBV7-2 | CASSLGGVTNEKLFF
- | TRBJ1-2 | TRBV25-1 | CASSSRDSYYGYTF
- | TRBJ1-5 | TRBV6-5 | CASSYSKAGSQPQHF
- | TRBJ2-1 | TRBV7-9 | CASKSLGEQFF
- | TRBJ2-5 | TRBV5-1 | CASSLGRQETQYF
TRBD1 | TRBJ1-2 | TRBV16 | CASSPAGQNYGYTF
TRBD2 | TRBJ2-1 | TRBV10-2 | CASSLAGGRSNEQFF
- | TRBJ1-6 | TRBV2 | CASTPEGRRDSPLHF
- | TRBJ2-7 | TRBV10-3 | CAISDGRSSYEQYF
- | TRBJ1-5 | TRBV30 | CAWSQNGNQPQHF
- | TRBJ1-2 | TRBV4-3 | CASSQAAGDYGYTF
TRBD1 | TRBJ2-2 | TRBV19 | CASQDRGHTGELFF
- | TRBJ2-3 | TRBV24-1 | CATSDLNSGNSDTQYF